This T cell receptor beta chain was sequenced for a study of radiation and T cells in renal cell carcinoma. Turning to this clone: Antigen: not known.

Looked up from germline, CDR1 is LGHNA and CDR2 is YSLEER. The V and J ends lost 0 bases and 0 bases respectively, with 3 bases between them. The CDR3 is 15 amino acids. Stated time point: blood 4 weeks post-SBRT, at nephrectomy. Stated treatment: 15 Gy SBRT to primary tumor, nephrectomy 4 weeks later. Nephrectomy followed 15 Gy stereotactic body radiation by 4 weeks. After SBRT, blood was collected at 2 and 4 weeks, plus baseline. This renal cell carcinoma was of the clear cell type. The repertoire was sequenced with immunoSEQ multiplex PCR; TCRdb's copy has only in-frame clones and lacks some. This sample has about 170,000 clones, with about 88% found just once. General study points: In blood, top tumor clones expanded by 2 weeks, shrinking by 4.

The J gene is TRBJ1-6, the V gene TRBV4-3; D ambiguous. The TCR comes from a woman aged 45-59 years with renal cell carcinoma. The sample here was blood, taken from a patient whose treatment included radiotherapy and nephrectomy. The chain's CDR3 is CASSQDSSYNSPLHF. The DNA of the CDR3 is TGCGCCAGCAGCCAAGACAGCTCCTATAATTCACCCCTCCACTTT.